A single TCR beta chain is shown here with its context. Its antigen is as yet unknown. With V trimmed by 4 bases and J by 6 bases, 12 bases remained unmatched. Germline V lookup: CDR1 LNHNV, CDR2 YYDKDF (reference sequence). The CDR3 loop spans 16 amino acids. The donors comprised healthy bone marrow donors. Nobody recorded the CMV serostatus of this donor. This entry comes from a study of cytomegalovirus exposure and HLA in healthy donors. Across the study: Out of fewer than 500 genotyped donors, roughly 80% belonged to the Caucasian-associated ancestry cluster. Study results and limitations: The study dropped some indistinguishable V segments, TRBV6-2 and TRBV6-3 among them.

The PCR was carried out with 60 Vbeta primers and 13 Jbeta primers. Measured with immunoSEQ multiplex PCR; TCRdb has only the in-frame clones, and not every one. The data show 160,000 or so clones, just over 70% seen once. What was sequenced was PBMCs. V is TRBV15 and J is TRBJ1-5; 7 nucleotides line up with TRBD1. The source of this sequence is a human donor in good health. The CDR3, as DNA: TGTGCCACCAGCACCCGGGACAGACCCTCAGGTCAGCCCCAGCATTTT. Residues: CATSTRDRPSGQPQHF.